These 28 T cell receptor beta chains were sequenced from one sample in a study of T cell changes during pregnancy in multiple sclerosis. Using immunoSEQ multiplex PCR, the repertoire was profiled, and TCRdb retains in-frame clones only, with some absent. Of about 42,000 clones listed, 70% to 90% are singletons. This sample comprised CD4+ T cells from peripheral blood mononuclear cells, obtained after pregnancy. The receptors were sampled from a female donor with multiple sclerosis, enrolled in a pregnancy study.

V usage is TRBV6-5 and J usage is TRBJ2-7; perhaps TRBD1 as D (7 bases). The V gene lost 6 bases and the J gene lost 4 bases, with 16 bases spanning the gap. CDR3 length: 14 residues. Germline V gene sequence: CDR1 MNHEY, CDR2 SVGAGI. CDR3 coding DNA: TGTGCCAGCAGCCTAAACCCAGGGGGGTACGAGCAGTACTTC. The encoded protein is CASSLNPGGYEQYF.

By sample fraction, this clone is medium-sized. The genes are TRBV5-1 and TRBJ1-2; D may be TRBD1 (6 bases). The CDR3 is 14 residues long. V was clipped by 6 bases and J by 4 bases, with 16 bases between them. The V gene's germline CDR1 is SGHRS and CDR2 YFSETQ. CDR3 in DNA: TGCGCCAGCAAGGGACAATCGGTGAGCTATGGCTACACCTTC. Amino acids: CASKGQSVSYGYTF. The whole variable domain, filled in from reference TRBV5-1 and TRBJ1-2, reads KAGVTQTPRYLIKTRGQQVTLSCSPISGHRSVSWYQQTPGQGLQFLFEYFSETQRNKGNFPGRFSGRQFSNSRSEMNVSTLELGDSALYLCASKGQSVSYGYTFGSGTRLTVV.

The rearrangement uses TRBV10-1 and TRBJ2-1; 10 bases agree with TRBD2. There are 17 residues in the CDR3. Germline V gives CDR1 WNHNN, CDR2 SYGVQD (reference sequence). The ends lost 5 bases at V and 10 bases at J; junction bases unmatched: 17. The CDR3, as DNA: TGCGCCAGCAGTACGACAGGGGAGCGGGGGGGCTTCGGCGAGCAGTTCTTC. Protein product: CASSTTGERGGFGEQFF.

CDR3 coding DNA: TGTGCCTGGAGTCGGGGAGGTTCCGGTGAAGCTTTCTTT. It translates to CAWSRGGSGEAFF. This sequence joins TRBV30 and TRBJ1-1; no reliable D call. The CDR3 is made up of 13 amino acids. Germline V gene lookup returns CDR1 GTSNPN and CDR2 SVGIG (reference sequence). Trimming took 2 bases from V and 7 from J, leaving 14 bases between them.

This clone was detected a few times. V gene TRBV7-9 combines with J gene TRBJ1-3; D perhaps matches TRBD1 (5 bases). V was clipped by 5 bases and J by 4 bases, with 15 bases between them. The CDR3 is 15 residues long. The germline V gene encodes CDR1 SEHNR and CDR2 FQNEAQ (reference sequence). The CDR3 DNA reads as TGTGCCAGCAGCCGTGGCGCAGGGATGGGAAACACCATATATTTT. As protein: CASSRGAGMGNTIYF.

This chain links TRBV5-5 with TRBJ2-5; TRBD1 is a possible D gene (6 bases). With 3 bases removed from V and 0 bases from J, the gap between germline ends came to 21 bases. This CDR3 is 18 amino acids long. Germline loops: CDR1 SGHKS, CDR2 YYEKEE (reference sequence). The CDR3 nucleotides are TGTGCCAGCAGCTCCTATCCAGATTGGACAGAGGACCAAGAGACCCAGTACTTC. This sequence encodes CASSSYPDWTEDQETQYF.

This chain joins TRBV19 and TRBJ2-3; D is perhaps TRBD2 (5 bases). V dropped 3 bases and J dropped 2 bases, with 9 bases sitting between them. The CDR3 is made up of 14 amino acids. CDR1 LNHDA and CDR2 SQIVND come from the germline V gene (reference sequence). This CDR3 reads CASSIGLLTDTQYF. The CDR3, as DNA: TGTGCCAGTAGTATTGGACTCCTCACAGATACGCAGTATTTT.

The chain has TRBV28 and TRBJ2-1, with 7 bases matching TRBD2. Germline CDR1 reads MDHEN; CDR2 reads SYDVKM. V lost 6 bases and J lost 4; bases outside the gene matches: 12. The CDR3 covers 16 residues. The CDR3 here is CASSPGPGLNYNEQFF. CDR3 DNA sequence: TGTGCCAGCAGCCCAGGCCCGGGACTAAATTACAATGAGCAGTTCTTC. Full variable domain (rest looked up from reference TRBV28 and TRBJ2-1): DVKVTQSSRYLVKRTGEKVFLECVQDMDHENMFWYRQDPGLGLRLIYFSYDVKMKEKGDIPEGYSVSREKKERFSLILESASTNQTSMYLCASSPGPGLNYNEQFFGPGTRLTVL.

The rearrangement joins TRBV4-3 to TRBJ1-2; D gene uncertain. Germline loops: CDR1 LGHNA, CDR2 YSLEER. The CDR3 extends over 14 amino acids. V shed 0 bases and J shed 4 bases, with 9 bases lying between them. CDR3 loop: CASSQELSGYGYTF. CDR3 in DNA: TGCGCCAGCAGCCAAGAGTTAAGCGGCTATGGCTACACCTTC.

CDR3 nucleotides: TGTGCCAGCAGCCACGGGGAGTCTGGAAACACCATATATTTT. It specifies CASSHGESGNTIYF. The rearrangement links TRBV6-4 to TRBJ1-3; no firm D call. In germline, CDR1 is MRHNA, CDR2 SNTAGT. The CDR3 contains 14 residues. Trimming cost V 6 bases and J 1 base, with 10 bases left between them.

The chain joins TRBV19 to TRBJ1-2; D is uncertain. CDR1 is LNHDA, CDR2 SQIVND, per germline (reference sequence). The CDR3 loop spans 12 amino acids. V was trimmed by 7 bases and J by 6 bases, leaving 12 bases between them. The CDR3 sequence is CASTLVRDGYTF. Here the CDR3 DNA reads TGTGCCAGTACCCTAGTCAGAGATGGCTACACCTTC.

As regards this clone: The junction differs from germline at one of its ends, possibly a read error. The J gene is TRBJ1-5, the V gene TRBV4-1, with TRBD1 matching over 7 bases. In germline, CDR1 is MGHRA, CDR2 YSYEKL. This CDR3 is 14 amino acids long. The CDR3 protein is CARSLMTGTQPQHF. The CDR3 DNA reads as TGCGCCCGCAGCCTCATGACAGGGACCCAGCCCCAGCATTTT.

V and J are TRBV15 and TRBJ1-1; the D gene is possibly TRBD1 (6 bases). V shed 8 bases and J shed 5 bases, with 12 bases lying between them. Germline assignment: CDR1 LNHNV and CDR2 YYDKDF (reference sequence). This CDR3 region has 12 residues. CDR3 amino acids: CATQGRGTEAFF. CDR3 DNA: TGTGCCACCCAGGGGAGGGGGACTGAAGCTTTCTTT.

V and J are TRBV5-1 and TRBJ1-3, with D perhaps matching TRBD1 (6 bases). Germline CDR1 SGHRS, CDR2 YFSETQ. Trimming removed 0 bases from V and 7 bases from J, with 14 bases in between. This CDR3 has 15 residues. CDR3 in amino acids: CASSLVAGAGNTIYF. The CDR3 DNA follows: TGCGCCAGCAGCTTGGTGGCGGGGGCAGGTAACACCATATATTTT.

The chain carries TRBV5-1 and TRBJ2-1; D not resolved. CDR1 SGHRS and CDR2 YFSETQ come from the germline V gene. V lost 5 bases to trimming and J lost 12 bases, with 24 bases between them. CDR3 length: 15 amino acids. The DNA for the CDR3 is TGCGCCAGCAGTCAGCAGACATCAGGCAATGTAGGGCAGTTCTTC. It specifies CASSQQTSGNVGQFF.

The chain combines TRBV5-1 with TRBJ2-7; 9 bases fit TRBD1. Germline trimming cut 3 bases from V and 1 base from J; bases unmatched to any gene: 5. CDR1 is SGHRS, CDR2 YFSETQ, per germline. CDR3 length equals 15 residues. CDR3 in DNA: TGCGCCAGCAGCTGGCAGGGACAGGGTTCCTACGAGCAGTACTTC. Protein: CASSWQGQGSYEQYF.

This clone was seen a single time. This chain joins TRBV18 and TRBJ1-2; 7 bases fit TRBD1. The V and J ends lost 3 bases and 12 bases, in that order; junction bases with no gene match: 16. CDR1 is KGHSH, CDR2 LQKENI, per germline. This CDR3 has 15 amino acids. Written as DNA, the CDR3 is TGTGCCAGCTCACCTTACCAACAGGGGTTGGATCCCGACACCTTC. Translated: CASSPYQQGLDPDTF.

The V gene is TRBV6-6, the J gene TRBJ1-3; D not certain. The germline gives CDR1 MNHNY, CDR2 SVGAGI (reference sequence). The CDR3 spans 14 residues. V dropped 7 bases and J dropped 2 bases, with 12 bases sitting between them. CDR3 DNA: TGTGCCAGCAATGCGGGGTCAGCTGGAAACACCATATATTTT. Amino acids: CASNAGSAGNTIYF.

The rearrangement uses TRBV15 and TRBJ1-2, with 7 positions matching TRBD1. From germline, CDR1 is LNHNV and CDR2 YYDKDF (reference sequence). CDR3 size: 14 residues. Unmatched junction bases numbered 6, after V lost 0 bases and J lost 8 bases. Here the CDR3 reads CATSRDNRGRGYTF. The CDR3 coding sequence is TGTGCCACCAGCAGAGATAACAGGGGACGGGGCTACACCTTC.

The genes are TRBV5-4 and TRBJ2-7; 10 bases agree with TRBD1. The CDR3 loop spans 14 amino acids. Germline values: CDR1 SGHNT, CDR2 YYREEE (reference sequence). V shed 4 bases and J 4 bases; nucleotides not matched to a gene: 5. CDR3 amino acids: CASSPDRGRYEQYF. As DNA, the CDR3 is TGTGCCAGCAGCCCGGACAGGGGGAGGTACGAGCAGTACTTC.

The CDR3 loop is CAWSVDGRGVSPLHF. In nucleotides, the CDR3 is TGTGCCTGGAGTGTAGATGGCAGGGGAGTCTCACCCCTCCACTTT. This rearrangement joins TRBV30 to TRBJ1-6; perhaps TRBD1 as D (6 bases). From germline, CDR1 is GTSNPN and CDR2 SVGIG (reference sequence). V was shortened by 0 bases and J by 10 bases, with 16 bases between the two germline ends. CDR3 length: 15 amino acids.

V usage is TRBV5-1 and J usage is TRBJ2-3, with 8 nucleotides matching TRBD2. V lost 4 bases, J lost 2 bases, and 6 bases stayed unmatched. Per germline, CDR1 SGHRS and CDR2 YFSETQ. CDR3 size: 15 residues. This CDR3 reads CASSTAGALTDTQYF. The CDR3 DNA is TGCGCCAGCAGCACAGCGGGGGCCCTCACAGATACGCAGTATTTT.

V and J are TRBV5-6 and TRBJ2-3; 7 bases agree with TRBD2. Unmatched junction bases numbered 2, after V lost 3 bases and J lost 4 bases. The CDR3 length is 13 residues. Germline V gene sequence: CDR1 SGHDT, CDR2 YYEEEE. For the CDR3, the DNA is TGTGCCAGCAGCTGGACTAGAGCAGATACGCAGTATTTT. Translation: CASSWTRADTQYF.

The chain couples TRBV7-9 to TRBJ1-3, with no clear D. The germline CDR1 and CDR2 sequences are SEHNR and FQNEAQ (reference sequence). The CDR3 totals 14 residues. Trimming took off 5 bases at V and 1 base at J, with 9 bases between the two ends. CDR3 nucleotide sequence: TGTGCCAGCAGCCAACTCCGGTCTGGAAACACCATATATTTT. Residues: CASSQLRSGNTIYF. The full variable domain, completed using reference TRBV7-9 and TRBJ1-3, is DTGVSQNPRHKITKRGQNVTFRCDPISEHNRLYWYRQTLGQGPEFLTYFQNEAQLEKSRLLSDRFSAERPKGSFSTLEIQRTEQGDSAMYLCASSQLRSGNTIYFGEGSWLTVV.

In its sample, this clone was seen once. CDR3 loop: CASSLSQGDWVTVWYF. The CDR3 DNA follows: TGTGCCAGCAGCCTAAGTCAAGGGGATTGGGTCACGGTATGGTACTTC. The V gene is TRBV7-6, the J gene TRBJ2-7; TRBD1 is a possible D gene (5 bases). Germline lookup yields CDR1 SGHVS and CDR2 FNYEAQ. Between the trimmed V and J ends, which lost 5 bases and 12 bases, there was a span of 29 bases. The CDR3 totals 16 residues.

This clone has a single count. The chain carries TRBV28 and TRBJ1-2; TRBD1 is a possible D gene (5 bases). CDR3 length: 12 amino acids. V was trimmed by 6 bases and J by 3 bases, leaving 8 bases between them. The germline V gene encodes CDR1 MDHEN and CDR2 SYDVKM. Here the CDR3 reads CASRTADYGYTF. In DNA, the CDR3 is TGTGCCAGCAGGACAGCCGACTATGGCTACACCTTC.

Here the CDR3 DNA reads TGTGCCAGCAGCTTGGTACAGGGGGCCCAGCATTTT. Translated: CASSLVQGAQHF. This chain uses TRBV5-6 with TRBJ1-5, with TRBD1 matching 8 bases. With 0 bases clipped from V and 11 bases from J, the junction kept 1 base outside the gene matches. This CDR3 has 12 residues. CDR1 is SGHDT, CDR2 YYEEEE, per germline.

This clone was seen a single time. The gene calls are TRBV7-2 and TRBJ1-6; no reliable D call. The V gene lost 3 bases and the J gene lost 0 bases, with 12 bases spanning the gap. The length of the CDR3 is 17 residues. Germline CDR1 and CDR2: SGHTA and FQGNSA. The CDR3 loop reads CASSLRHLSSYNSPLHF. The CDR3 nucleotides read TGTGCCAGCAGCTTGAGACACTTAAGCTCCTATAATTCACCCCTCCACTTT.